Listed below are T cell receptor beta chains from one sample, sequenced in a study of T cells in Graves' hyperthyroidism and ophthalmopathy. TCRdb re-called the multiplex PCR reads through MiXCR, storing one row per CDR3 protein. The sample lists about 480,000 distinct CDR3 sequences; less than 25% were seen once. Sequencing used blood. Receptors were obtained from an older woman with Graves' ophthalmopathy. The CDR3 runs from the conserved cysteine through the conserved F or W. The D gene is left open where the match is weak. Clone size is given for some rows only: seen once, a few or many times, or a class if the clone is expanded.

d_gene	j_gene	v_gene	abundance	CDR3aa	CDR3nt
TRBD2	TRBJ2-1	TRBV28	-	CASSSLRAGMANEQFF	TGTGCCAGCAGTTCCCTCAGAGCGGGAATGGCCAATGAGCAGTTCTTC
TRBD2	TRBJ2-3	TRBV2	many	CASSDGRGPDTQYF	TGTGCCAGCAGTGATGGGAGGGGACCAGATACGCAGTATTTT
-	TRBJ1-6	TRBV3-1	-	CASSQIMTNSPLHF	TGTGCCAGCAGCCAAATAATGACTAATTCACCCCTCCACTTT
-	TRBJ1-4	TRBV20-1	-	CSAALDTEKLFF	TGCAGTGCTGCTCTGGACACTGAAAAACTGTTTTTT
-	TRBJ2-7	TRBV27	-	CASSLSAYYEQYF	TGTGCCAGCAGTTTATCGGCCTACTACGAGCAGTACTTC
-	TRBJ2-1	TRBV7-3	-	CASNLTQGPENEQFF	TGTGCCAGCAACTTAACCCAGGGCCCGGAAAATGAGCAGTTCTTC
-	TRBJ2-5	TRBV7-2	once	CASSATQGPYQETQYF	TGTGCCAGCAGCGCTACACAGGGACCGTACCAAGAGACCCAGTACTTC
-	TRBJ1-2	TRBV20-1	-	CSARVQRPFYGYTF	TGCAGTGCTAGAGTCCAGCGACCGTTCTATGGCTACACCTTC
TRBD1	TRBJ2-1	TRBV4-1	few	CASSQTAGGEQFF	TGCGCCAGCAGCCAGACCGCAGGGGGTGAGCAGTTCTTC
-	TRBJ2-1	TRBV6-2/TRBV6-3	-	CASSARDSSSYNEQFF	TGTGCCAGCAGTGCCCGGGACTCGAGCTCCTACAATGAGCAGTTCTTC
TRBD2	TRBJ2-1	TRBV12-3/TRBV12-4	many	CASSWTSGLAGKNEQFF	TGTGCCAGCAGTTGGACGTCGGGACTAGCGGGAAAGAATGAGCAGTTCTTC
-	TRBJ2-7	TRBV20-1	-	CSARGGGRPTYELYF	TGCAGTGCTAGAGGAGGGGGGAGGCCAACCTACGAGCTGTACTTC
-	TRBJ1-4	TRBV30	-	CAWSVFGTTNEKLFF	TGTGCCTGGAGTGTATTTGGGACAACTAATGAAAAACTGTTTTTT
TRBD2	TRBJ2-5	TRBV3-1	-	CASSQESSSGRQETQYF	TGTGCCAGCAGCCAAGAATCGTCTAGCGGGCGACAAGAGACCCAGTACTTC
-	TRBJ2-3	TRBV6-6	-	CASSYSYSTDTQYF	TGTGCCAGCAGTTACTCTTACAGCACAGATACGCAGTATTTT
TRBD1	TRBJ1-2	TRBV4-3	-	CASSQEGQGASYGYTF	TGCGCCAGCAGCCAAGAAGGACAGGGGGCTTCGTATGGCTACACCTTC
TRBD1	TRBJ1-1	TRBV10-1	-	CASKMDRAGTEAFF	TGCGCCAGCAAGATGGACAGGGCGGGCACTGAAGCTTTCTTT
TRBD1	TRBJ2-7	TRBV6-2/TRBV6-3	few	CASRRDRGGYEQYF	TGTGCCAGCCGCCGGGACAGGGGGGGTTACGAGCAGTACTTC
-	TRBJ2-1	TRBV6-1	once	CASNQGGSSYNEQFF	TGTGCCAGCAATCAGGGAGGAAGCTCCTACAATGAGCAGTTCTTC
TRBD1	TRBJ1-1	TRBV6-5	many	CASSYRPRTGGSEAFF	TGTGCCAGCAGTTACCGACCCCGGACAGGGGGCTCTGAAGCTTTCTTT
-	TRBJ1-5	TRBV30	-	CAWSISINQPQHF	TGTGCCTGGAGTATCTCTATCAATCAGCCCCAGCATTTT
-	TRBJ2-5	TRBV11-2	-	CASSFRGGSVVGETQYF	TGTGCCAGCAGCTTCAGGGGCGGGAGCGTGGTAGGGGAGACCCAGTACTTC
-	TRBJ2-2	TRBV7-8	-	CASSLNGGARAGELFF	TGTGCCAGCAGCTTAAATGGGGGGGCAAGAGCCGGGGAGCTGTTTTTT
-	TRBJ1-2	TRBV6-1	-	CASIGIPNYGYTF	TGTGCCAGCATAGGGATCCCGAACTATGGCTACACCTTC
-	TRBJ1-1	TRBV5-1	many	CASTDTGTGNTEAFF	TGCGCCAGCACCGACACCGGGACGGGGAACACTGAAGCTTTCTTT
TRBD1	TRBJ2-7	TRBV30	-	CASGRDRDYEQYF	TGTGCCTCTGGACGGGACAGGGACTACGAGCAGTACTTC
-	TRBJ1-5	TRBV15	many	CATSSQGYSNQPQHF	TGTGCCACCAGCAGCCAGGGGTATAGCAATCAGCCCCAGCATTTT
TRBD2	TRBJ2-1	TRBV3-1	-	CASGGSGYEQFF	TGTGCCAGCGGCGGGAGCGGGTATGAGCAGTTCTTC
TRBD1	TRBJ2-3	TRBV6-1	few	CASRGTGTDTQYF	TGTGCCAGCAGGGGGACAGGCACAGATACGCAGTATTTT
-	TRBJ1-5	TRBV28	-	CASRPGAYNQPQHF	TGTGCCAGCAGGCCTGGGGCGTACAATCAGCCCCAGCATTTT
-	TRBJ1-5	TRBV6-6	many	CASSYPGANQPQHF	TGTGCCAGCAGTTACCCGGGGGCTAATCAGCCCCAGCATTTT
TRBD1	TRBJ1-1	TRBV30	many	CAWSGQDTEAFF	TGTGCCTGGTCCGGACAGGACACTGAAGCTTTCTTT
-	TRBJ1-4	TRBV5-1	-	CASSLATGTEKLFF	TGCGCCAGCAGCTTGGCTACCGGCACGGAAAAACTGTTTTTT
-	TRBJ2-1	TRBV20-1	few	CSATRGRGRSDEQFF	TGCAGTGCTACCAGGGGGAGGGGGCGGAGTGATGAGCAGTTCTTC
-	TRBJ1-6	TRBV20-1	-	CSASFRGQGPLHF	TGCAGTGCTAGTTTCAGGGGTCAAGGGCCCCTCCACTTT
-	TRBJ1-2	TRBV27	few	CASSLMAGYGYTF	TGTGCCAGCAGTTTAATGGCAGGCTATGGCTACACCTTC
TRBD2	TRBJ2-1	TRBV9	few	CASSVGLGAGGHEQFF	TGTGCCAGCAGCGTAGGTCTGGGAGCGGGAGGGCATGAGCAGTTCTTC
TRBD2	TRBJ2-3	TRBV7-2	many	CASSLARARSGSTDTQYF	TGTGCCAGCAGCTTAGCGCGGGCCCGTAGCGGGAGCACAGATACGCAGTATTTT
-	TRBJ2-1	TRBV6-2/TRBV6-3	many	CASSYSGNPYNEQFF	TGTGCCAGCAGTTATTCCGGGAACCCTTACAATGAGCAGTTCTTC
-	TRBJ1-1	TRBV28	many	CATRNTEAFF	TGTGCCACCAGGAACACTGAAGCTTTCTTT
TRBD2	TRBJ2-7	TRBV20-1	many	CSARGASGVYEQYF	TGCAGTGCTAGGGGGGCTAGCGGGGTCTACGAGCAGTACTTC
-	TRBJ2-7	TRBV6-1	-	CASIVGVSYEQYF	TGTGCCAGTATCGTCGGAGTCTCCTACGAGCAGTACTTC
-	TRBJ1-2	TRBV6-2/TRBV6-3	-	CASSLDKVPNRGYTF	TGTGCCAGCAGCCTCGACAAGGTCCCGAATAGGGGCTACACCTTC
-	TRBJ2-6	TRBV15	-	CATSRGISGANVLTF	TGTGCCACCAGCAGAGGAATCTCTGGGGCCAACGTCCTGACTTTC
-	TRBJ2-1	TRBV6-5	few	CASSYSTGYNEQFF	TGTGCCAGCAGTTACTCTACGGGATACAATGAGCAGTTCTTC
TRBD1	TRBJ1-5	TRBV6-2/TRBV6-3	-	CASRLLGQGENQPQHF	TGTGCCAGCAGGCTCCTTGGACAGGGAGAGAATCAGCCCCAGCATTTT
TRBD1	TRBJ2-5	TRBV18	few	CASSQDRAQETQYF	TGTGCCAGCTCACAGGACAGGGCCCAAGAGACCCAGTACTTC
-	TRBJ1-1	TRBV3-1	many	CASSQRRSTEAFF	TGTGCCAGCAGCCAACGGCGGAGCACTGAAGCTTTCTTT
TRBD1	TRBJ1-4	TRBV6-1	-	CASTRDSGATNEKLFF	TGTGCCAGCACCCGGGACAGCGGTGCAACTAATGAAAAACTGTTTTTT
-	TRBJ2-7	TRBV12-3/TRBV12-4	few	CASSFRDGALLEQYF	TGTGCCAGCAGTTTTCGGGACGGAGCCTTATTGGAGCAGTACTTC
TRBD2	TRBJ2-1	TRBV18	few	CASSLTLGLGNNEQFF	TGTGCCAGCTCACTAACCCTTGGACTAGGGAATAATGAGCAGTTCTTC
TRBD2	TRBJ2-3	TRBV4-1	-	CASRITSGRFSTDTQYF	TGCGCCAGCAGAATCACTAGCGGGAGGTTTAGCACAGATACGCAGTATTTT